This T cell receptor beta chain was captured in a study of T cell responses to AZD1222 COVID-19 vaccine. Method: immunoSEQ multiplex PCR; TCRdb's copy keeps in-frame clones and lacks some. The sample has fewer than 250,000 clones; about 92% are singletons. CDR3 length: 16 residues. The V and J ends lost 2 bases and 4 bases respectively, with 15 bases between them. Germline V lookup: CDR1 MNHNS, CDR2 SASEGT. The TCR was taken from an adult in good health. Material: peripheral blood, obtained on day 0 of AZD1222 vaccination. The chain is built from TRBV6-1 and TRBJ1-5; a weak D match, TRBD1 (5 bases). CDR3 loop: CASSEWAAGGNQPQHF. The CDR3 DNA sequence: TGTGCCAGCAGTGAATGGGCGGCGGGGGGGAATCAGCCCCAGCATTTT.